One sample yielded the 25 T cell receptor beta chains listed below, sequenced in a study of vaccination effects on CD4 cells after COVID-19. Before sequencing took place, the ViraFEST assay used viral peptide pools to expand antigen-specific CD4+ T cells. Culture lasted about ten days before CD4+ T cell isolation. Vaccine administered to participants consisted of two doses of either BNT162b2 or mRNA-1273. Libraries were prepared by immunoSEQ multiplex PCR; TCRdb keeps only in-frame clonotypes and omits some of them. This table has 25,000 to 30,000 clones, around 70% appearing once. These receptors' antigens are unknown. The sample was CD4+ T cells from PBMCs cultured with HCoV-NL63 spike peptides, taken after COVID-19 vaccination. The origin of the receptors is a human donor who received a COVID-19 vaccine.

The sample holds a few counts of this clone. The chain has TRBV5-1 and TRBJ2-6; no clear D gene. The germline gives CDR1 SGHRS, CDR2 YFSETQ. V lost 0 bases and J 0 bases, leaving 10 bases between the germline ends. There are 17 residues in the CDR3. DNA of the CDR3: TGCGCCAGCAGCTTGGAACCCCCAGACTCTGGGGCCAACGTCCTGACTTTC. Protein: CASSLEPPDSGANVLTF.

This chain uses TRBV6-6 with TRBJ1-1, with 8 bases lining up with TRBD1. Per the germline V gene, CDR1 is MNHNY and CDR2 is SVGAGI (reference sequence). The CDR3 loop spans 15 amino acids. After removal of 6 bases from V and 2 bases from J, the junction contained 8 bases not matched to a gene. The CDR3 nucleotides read TGTGCCAGCAGAGCACCCGACAGGGGAAACACTGAAGCTTTCTTT. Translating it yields CASRAPDRGNTEAFF.

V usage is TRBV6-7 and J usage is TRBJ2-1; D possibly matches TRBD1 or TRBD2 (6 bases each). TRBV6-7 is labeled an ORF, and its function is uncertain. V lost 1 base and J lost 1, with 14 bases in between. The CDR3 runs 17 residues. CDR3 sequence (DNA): TGTGCCAGCAGTTACTTCGGGGGCCTCCAATCCTACAATGAGCAGTTCTTC. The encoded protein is CASSYFGGLQSYNEQFF.

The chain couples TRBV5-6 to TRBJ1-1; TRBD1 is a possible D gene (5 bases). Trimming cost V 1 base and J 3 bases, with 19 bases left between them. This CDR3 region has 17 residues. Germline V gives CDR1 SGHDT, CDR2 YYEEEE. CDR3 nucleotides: TGTGCCAGCAGCTTGTACAGGTGGGGTCGAGGTGACACTGAAGCTTTCTTT. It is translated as CASSLYRWGRGDTEAFF.

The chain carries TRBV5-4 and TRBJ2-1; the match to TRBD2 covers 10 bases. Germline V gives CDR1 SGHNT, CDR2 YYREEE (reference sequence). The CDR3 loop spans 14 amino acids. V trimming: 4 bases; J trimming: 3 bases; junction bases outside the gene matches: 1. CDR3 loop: CASSQRGGYNEQFF. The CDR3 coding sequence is TGTGCCAGCAGCCAGCGGGGGGGCTACAATGAGCAGTTCTTC.

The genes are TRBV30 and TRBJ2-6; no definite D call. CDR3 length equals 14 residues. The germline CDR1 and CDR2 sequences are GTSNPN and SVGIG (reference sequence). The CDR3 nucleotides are TGTACTACCTCTCGTCCATCTGGGGCCAACGTCCTGACTTTC. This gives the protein CTTSRPSGANVLTF.

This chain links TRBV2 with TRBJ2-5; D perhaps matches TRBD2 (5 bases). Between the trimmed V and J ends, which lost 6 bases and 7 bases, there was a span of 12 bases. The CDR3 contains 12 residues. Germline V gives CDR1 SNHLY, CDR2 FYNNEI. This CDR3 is CASSRGLGTQYF. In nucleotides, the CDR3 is TGTGCCAGCAGCCGGGGATTAGGGACCCAGTACTTC.

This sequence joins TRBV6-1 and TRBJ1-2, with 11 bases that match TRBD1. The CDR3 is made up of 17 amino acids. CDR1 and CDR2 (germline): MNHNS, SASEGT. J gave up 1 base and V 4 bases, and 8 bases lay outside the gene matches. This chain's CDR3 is CASSVTRGTGGNYGYTF. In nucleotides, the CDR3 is TGTGCCAGCAGTGTAACGCGCGGGACAGGGGGTAACTATGGCTACACCTTC.

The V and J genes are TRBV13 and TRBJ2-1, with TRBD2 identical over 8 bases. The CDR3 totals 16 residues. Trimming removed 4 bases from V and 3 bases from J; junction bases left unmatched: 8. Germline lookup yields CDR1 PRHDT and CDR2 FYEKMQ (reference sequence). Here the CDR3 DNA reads TGTGCCAGCAGCTACCTTAGCGGGACCATCTACAATGAGCAGTTCTTC. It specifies CASSYLSGTIYNEQFF.

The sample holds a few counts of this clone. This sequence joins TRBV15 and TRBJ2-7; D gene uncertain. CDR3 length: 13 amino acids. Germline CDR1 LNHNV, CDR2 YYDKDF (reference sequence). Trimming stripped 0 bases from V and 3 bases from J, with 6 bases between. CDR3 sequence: CATSREVGYEQYF. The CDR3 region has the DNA TGTGCCACCAGCAGAGAGGTAGGCTACGAGCAGTACTTC. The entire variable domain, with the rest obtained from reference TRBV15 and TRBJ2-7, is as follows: DAMVIQNPRYQVTQFGKPVTLSCSQTLNHNVMYWYQQKSSQAPKLLFHYYDKDFNNEADTPDNFQSRRPNTSFCFLDIRSPGLGDTAMYLCATSREVGYEQYFGPGTRLTVT.

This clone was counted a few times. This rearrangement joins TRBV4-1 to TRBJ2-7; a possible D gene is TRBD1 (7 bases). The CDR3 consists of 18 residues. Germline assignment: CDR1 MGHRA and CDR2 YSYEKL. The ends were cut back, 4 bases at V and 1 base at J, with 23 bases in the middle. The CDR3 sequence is CASSRDPIRQGGSYEQYF. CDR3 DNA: TGCGCCAGCAGCCGAGACCCGATTAGGCAGGGGGGTTCCTACGAGCAGTACTTC.

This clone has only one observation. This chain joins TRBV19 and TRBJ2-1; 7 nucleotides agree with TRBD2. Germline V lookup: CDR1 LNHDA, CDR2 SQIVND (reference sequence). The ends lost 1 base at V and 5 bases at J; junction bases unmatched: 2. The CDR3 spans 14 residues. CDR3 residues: CASSIVGGDNEQFF. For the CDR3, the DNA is TGTGCCAGTAGTATAGTGGGAGGGGACAATGAGCAGTTCTTC.

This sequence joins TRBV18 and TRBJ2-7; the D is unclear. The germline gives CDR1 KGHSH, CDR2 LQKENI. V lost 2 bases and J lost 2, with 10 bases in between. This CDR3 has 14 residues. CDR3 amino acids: CASSPTWAAYEQYF. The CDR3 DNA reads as TGTGCCAGCTCACCAACCTGGGCAGCCTACGAGCAGTACTTC.

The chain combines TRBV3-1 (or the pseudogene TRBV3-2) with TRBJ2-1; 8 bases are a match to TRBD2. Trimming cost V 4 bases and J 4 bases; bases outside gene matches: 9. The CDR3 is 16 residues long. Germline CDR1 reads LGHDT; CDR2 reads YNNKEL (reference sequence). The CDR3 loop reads CASSRSGGASYNEQFF. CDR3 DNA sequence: TGTGCCAGCAGCCGGTCGGGGGGGGCATCGTACAATGAGCAGTTCTTC.

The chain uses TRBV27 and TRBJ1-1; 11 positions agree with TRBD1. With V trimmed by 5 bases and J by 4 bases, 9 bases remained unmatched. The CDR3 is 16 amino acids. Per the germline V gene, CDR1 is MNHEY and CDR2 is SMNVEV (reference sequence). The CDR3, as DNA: TGTGCCAGCAGTCCTGGGACAGGGGGAGAGGGCACTGAAGCTTTCTTT. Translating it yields CASSPGTGGEGTEAFF.

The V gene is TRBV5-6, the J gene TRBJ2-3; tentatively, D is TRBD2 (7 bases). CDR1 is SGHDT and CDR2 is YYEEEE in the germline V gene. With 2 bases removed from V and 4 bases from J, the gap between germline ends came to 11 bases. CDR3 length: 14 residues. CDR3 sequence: CASSFGGAADTQYF. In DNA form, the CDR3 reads TGTGCCAGCAGCTTTGGGGGGGCGGCAGATACGCAGTATTTT. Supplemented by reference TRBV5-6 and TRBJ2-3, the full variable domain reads DAGVTQSPTHLIKTRGQQVTLRCSPKSGHDTVSWYQQALGQGPQFIFQYYEEEERQRGNFPDRFSGHQFPNYSSELNVNALLLGDSALYLCASSFGGAADTQYFGPGTRLTVL.

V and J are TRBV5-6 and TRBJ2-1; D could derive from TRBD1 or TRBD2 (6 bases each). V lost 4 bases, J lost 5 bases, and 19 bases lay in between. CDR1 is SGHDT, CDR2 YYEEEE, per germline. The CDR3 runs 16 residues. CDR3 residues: CASSPFGGRVNNEQFF. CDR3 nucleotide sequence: TGTGCCAGCAGCCCTTTTGGGGGGCGCGTTAACAATGAGCAGTTCTTC.

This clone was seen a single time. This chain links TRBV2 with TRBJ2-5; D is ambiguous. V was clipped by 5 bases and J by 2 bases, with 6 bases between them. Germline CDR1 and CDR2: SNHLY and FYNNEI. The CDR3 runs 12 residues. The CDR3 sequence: CASSLGQETQYF. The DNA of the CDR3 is TGTGCCAGCAGTCTGGGACAAGAGACCCAGTACTTC.

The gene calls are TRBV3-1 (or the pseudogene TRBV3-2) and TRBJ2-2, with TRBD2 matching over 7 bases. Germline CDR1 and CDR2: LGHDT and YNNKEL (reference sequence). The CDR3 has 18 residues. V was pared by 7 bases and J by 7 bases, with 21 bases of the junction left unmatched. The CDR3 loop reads CASILWYEGTNLGGELFF. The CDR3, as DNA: TGTGCCAGCATTTTATGGTATGAAGGGACTAATCTTGGCGGGGAGCTGTTTTTT.

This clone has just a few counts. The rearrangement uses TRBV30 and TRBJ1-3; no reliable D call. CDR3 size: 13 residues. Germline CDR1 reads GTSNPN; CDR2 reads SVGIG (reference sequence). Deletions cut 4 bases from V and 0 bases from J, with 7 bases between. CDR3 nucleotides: TGTGCCTGGACCACAAGCTCTGGAAACACCATATATTTT. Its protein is CAWTTSSGNTIYF. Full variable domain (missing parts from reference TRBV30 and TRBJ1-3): SQTIHQWPATLVQPVGSPLSLECTVEGTSNPNLYWYRQAAGRGLQLLFYSVGIGQISSEVPQNLSASRPQDRQFILSSKKLLLSDSGFYLCAWTTSSGNTIYFGEGSWLTVV.

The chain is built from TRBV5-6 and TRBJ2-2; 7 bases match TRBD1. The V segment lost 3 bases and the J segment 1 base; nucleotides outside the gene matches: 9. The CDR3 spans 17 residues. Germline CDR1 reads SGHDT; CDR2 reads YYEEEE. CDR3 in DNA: TGTGCCAGCAGCTCTGTAATCCGGGACAGGAACACCGGGGAGCTGTTTTTT. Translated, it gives CASSSVIRDRNTGELFF.

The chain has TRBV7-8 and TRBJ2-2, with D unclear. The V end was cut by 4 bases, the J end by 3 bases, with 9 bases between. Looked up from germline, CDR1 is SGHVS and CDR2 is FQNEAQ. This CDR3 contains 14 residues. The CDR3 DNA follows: TGTGCCAGCAGCTCATCTCGTGACACCGGGGAGCTGTTTTTT. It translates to CASSSSRDTGELFF.

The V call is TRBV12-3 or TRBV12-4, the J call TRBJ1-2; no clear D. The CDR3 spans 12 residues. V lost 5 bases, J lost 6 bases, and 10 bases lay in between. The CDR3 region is CASSRVYNGYTF. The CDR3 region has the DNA TGTGCCAGCAGTAGGGTCTACAATGGCTACACCTTC.

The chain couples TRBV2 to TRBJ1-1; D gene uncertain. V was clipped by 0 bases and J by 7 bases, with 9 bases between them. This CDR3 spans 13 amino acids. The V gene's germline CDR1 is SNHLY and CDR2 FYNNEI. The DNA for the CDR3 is TGTGCCAGCAGTGAAGCTCCCCGAGTTGAAGCTTTCTTT. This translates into CASSEAPRVEAFF.

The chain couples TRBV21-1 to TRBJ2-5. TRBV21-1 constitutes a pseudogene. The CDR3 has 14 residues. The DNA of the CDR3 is TGTGCCAGCAGCAAAGAAGGAGGGGGAGAGACCCAGTACTTC. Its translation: CASSKEGGGETQYF.